Shown below are 20 T cell receptor beta chains from a single sample sequenced in a study of tumor-infiltrating lymphocytes in primary liver carcinoma. RNA was extracted from whole blood without cell sorting, alongside germline DNA. Starting from around 510 ng of total RNA, TCR beta cDNA was produced with a primer in the constant region. Slightly modified ARM-PCR, run as three nested multiplex PCR rounds, produced the TCR beta libraries. TRBV1-TRBV30 forward primers and a C-beta reverse primer were used in the first two PCR rounds, which each ran for 9 to 10 cycles. TCRdb reprocessed the multiplex PCR reads with MiXCR, giving one entry per CDR3 protein. The sample yields 300,000 to 350,000 distinct CDR3 sequences, 65% seen once. Specimen: peripheral blood. Receptors originate from a man aged 35-49 years with primary liver carcinoma and hepatitis B virus infection.

Remarks on this clonotype: Since a much larger clone is just one base distant, this may be a read error. J is TRBJ2-2 and V is TRBV4-2, with 8 positions matching TRBD2. The CDR3 extends over 19 amino acids. Germline values: CDR1 LGHNA, CDR2 YNFKEQ. The CDR3 loop is CASSQDNAGGSRNTEELFF. The CDR3 nucleotides are TGTGCCAGCAGCCAAGATAATGCGGGGGGCTCGCGGAACACCGAGGAGCTGTTTTTT.

Concerning this clonotype: A read error may explain this, as a much larger clone is one base away. The rearrangement uses TRBV5-1 and TRBJ1-2; D is ambiguous. There are 21 residues in the CDR3. V shed 0 bases and J shed 4 bases, with 31 bases lying between them. Per the germline V gene, CDR1 is SGHRS and CDR2 is YFSETQ. CDR3 sequence reads: CASSLVVDVARKDRLGYGYTF. DNA of the CDR3: TGCGCCAGCAGCTTGGTAGTTGATGTGGCACGCAAGGATAGACTCGGCTATGGCTACACCTTC.

Regarding this clonotype: At one of its ends the junction is not consistent with the germline gene, which may arise from a read error. This chain connects TRBV12-3 or TRBV12-4 to TRBJ2-3, with D hard to call. This CDR3 comprises 13 residues. CDR3 bases: TGTGCCAGCATTTTAGACAGCACAGATACGCAGTATTTT. Protein sequence: CASILDSTDTQYF.

Concerning this clonotype: This could be a read error, since a much larger clone is one nucleotide away. This rearrangement joins TRBV6-5 to TRBJ2-1; TRBD2 matches at 16 bases. Germline V gene lookup returns CDR1 MNHEY and CDR2 SVGAGI. With 10 bases clipped from V and 0 bases from J, the junction kept 9 bases outside the gene matches. CDR3 length: 18 residues. The CDR3 DNA sequence: TGTGCCAACAGCCCGGGACTAGCGGGAGGGAGCTCCTACAATGAGCAGTTCTTC. Amino acid sequence: CANSPGLAGGSSYNEQFF.

Comments on this clonotype: At one end, the junction sequence differs from germline, possibly due to a read error. The chain has TRBV7-8 and TRBJ2-1; D might be TRBD1 or TRBD2, each matching 6 bases. CDR3 length: 16 residues. Germline CDR1 is SGHVS and CDR2 is FQNEAQ. This CDR3 is CASSLVIGGSFNEQFF. Written as DNA, the CDR3 is TGTGCCAGCAGCTTAGTGATAGGGGGGTCCTTCAATGAGCAGTTCTTC.

This clonotype was observed a few times. The chain links TRBV10-3 to TRBJ1-6; the D gene is possibly TRBD1 (6 bases). The CDR3 is made up of 14 amino acids. The germline V gene encodes CDR1 ENHRY and CDR2 SYGVKD. Between the trimmed V and J ends, which lost 3 bases and 6 bases, there was a span of 9 bases. Here the CDR3 reads CAISEQGSNSPLHF. In DNA, the CDR3 is TGTGCCATCAGTGAACAGGGTAGTAATTCACCCCTCCACTTT.

To note about this clonotype: This likely comes from a read error, as the CDR3 has no conserved phenylalanine or tryptophan at its end. This chain joins TRBV11-2 and TRBJ2-2; unclear D gene. CDR1 is SGHAT and CDR2 is FQNNGV in the germline V gene. The CDR3 length is 14 residues. In DNA form, the CDR3 reads TGTGCCTGCAGCTTAGGTGGTGGGACCGGGGAGCTGTTTATT. This sequence encodes CACSLGGGTGELFI.

Turning to this clonotype: A clone one base away is much larger, so this may be a read error. The V gene is TRBV29-1, the J gene TRBJ2-2; possible D gene TRBD1, 6 bases. Germline V CDR1 and CDR2: SQVTM, ANQGSEA. This CDR3 has 13 amino acids. This CDR3 reads CSAGNRDTEELFF. In nucleotides, the CDR3 is TGCAGCGCCGGAAACAGGGACACCGAGGAGCTGTTTTTT.

This clonotype was recorded at least ten times. The chain recombines TRBV5-6 with TRBJ2-7, with 9 bases that match TRBD1. CDR1 and CDR2 (germline): SGHDT, YYEEEE. This CDR3 spans 14 amino acids. With 4 bases clipped from V and 4 bases from J, the junction kept 6 bases outside the gene matches. The DNA of the CDR3 is TGTGCCAGCAGCCCAGGACAGGGGATGTACGAGCAGTACTTC. It translates to CASSPGQGMYEQYF.

With respect to this clonotype: A much larger clone sits a single nucleotide away, making a read error possible. The chain links TRBV6-2 or TRBV6-3 to TRBJ2-5; D is perhaps TRBD2 (6 bases). The CDR3 runs to 14 residues. From germline, CDR1 is MNHEY and CDR2 SVGEGT. The DNA for the CDR3 is TGTGTCAGCACCGGGGAGGCCACCTGGGAGACCCAGTACTTC. Its translation: CVSTGEATWETQYF.

The table lists this clonotype with many counts. The chain is built from TRBV6-5 and TRBJ2-7; D gene ambiguous. CDR1 MNHEY and CDR2 SVGAGI come from the germline V gene. CDR3 size: 13 residues. The germline V and J ends were trimmed by 3 bases and 1 base, with 7 bases remaining between them. This chain's CDR3 is CASSYVESYEQYF. In DNA form, the CDR3 reads TGTGCCAGCAGTTATGTGGAGTCCTACGAGCAGTACTTC.

This clonotype was seen at least ten times. The V gene is TRBV4-1, the J gene TRBJ2-1; no firm D call. The CDR3 runs to 16 residues. Germline CDR1 is MGHRA and CDR2 is YSYEKL. Trimming stripped 4 bases from V and 6 bases from J, with 19 bases between. CDR3 sequence reads: CASSRQDLREFNEQFF. The CDR3 bases are TGCGCCAGCAGCCGACAAGATCTCCGCGAGTTCAATGAGCAGTTCTTC.

Many counts were recorded for this clonotype. V usage is TRBV11-2 and J usage is TRBJ1-4, with D uncertain. The CDR3 sequence is 15 residues long. Germline loops: CDR1 SGHAT, CDR2 FQNNGV. V gave up 4 bases and J gave up 7 bases, with 16 bases separating them. The CDR3 spells CASSSLDIAGEKLFF. The CDR3, as DNA: TGTGCCAGCAGCTCGCTTGATATAGCAGGTGAAAAACTGTTTTTT.

This sequence joins TRBV6-2 or TRBV6-3 and TRBJ2-7, with D tentatively TRBD1 or TRBD2 (5 bases each). The CDR3 extends over 14 amino acids. Trimming shortened V by 6 bases and J by 0 bases, and 12 bases separated the two germline ends. CDR1 and CDR2 from the germline V gene are MNHEY and SVGEGT. CDR3 DNA: TGTGCCAGCAGGATGAAGGGGAGCTCCTACGAGCAGTACTTC. As protein: CASRMKGSSYEQYF.

This clonotype was seen many times. The chain links TRBV5-4 to TRBJ2-5; D not certain. The germline V gene encodes CDR1 SGHNT and CDR2 YYREEE (reference sequence). Trimming took off 3 bases at V and 2 bases at J, with 11 bases between the two ends. The CDR3 contains 14 residues. The CDR3 DNA reads as TGTGCCAGCAGCTCCCTTAATGGGCAAGAGACCCAGTACTTC. Encoded protein: CASSSLNGQETQYF.

Worth noting for this clonotype: Likely a read error: the CDR3 ends without its conserved phenylalanine or tryptophan. V usage is TRBV11-2 and J usage is TRBJ2-7; D unresolved. This CDR3 has 12 amino acids. Trimming shortened V by 8 bases and J by 5 bases, and 13 bases separated the two germline ends. Germline V CDR1 and CDR2: SGHAT, FQNNGV. CDR3 sequence (DNA): TGTGCCAGCTGTTCCCAAACCCACGAGCAGTACTTA. Translation gives CASCSQTHEQYL.

The chain uses TRBV28 and TRBJ1-2; D ambiguous. This CDR3 has 14 residues. Trimming pared 6 bases from V and 3 bases from J, leaving 14 bases between. The V gene's germline CDR1 is MDHEN and CDR2 SYDVKM. This chain's CDR3 is CASRGSSGYYGYTF. The CDR3 nucleotides are TGTGCCAGCAGGGGATCGTCGGGGTACTATGGCTACACCTTC.

Points on this clonotype: A junction end diverges from the germline sequence, so it may reflect a read error. V gene TRBV6-1 combines with J gene TRBJ2-3, with D tentatively TRBD2 (6 bases). The CDR3 totals 16 residues. Germline-derived CDR1 and CDR2 are MNHNS and SASEGT. The CDR3 bases are TGTGCCAGCAGGCGGACTTTGGGAGGCGGCACAGATACGCACTATTTT. Translated, it gives CASRRTLGGGTDTHYF.

The chain couples TRBV13 to TRBJ2-7; 8 nucleotides line up with TRBD2. The germline V gene has CDR1 PRHDT and CDR2 FYEKMQ (reference sequence). The CDR3 has 13 amino acids. The junction had 11 bases not matched to a gene; V was cut back by 3 bases and J by 13 bases. As DNA, the CDR3 is TGTGCCAGCAGCTTTAGCGGGGCCTACGAGCCATACTTC. Protein sequence: CASSFSGAYEPYF.

CDR3 sequence (DNA): TGTGCCTGCCGGAGGACTAGCGGAGTAGATACGCAGTATTTT. Protein: CACRRTSGVDTQYF. The gene calls are TRBV30 and TRBJ2-3; 10 bases are a match to TRBD2. V lost 6 bases and J lost 5; bases outside the gene matches: 8. The length of the CDR3 is 14 residues. Germline V lookup: CDR1 GTSNPN, CDR2 SVGIG (reference sequence). Variable domain in full (rest from reference TRBV30 and TRBJ2-3): SQTIHQWPATLVQPVGSPLSLECTVEGTSNPNLYWYRQAAGRGLQLLFYSVGIGQISSEVPQNLSASRPQDRQFILSSKKLLLSDSGFYLCACRRTSGVDTQYFGPGTRLTVL.